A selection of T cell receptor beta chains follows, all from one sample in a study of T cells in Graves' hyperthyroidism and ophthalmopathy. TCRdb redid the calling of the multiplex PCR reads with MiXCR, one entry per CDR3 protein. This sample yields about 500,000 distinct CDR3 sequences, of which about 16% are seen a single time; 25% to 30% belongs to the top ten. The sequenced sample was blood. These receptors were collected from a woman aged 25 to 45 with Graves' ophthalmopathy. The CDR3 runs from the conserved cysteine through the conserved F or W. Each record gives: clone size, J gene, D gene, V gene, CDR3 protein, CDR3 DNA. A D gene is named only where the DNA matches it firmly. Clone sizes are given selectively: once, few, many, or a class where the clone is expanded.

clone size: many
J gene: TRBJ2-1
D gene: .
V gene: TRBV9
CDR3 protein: CASRPGGIDNEQFF
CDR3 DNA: TGTGCCAGCAGACCCGGAGGGATCGACAATGAGCAGTTCTTC

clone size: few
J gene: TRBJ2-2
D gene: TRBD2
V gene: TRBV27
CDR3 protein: CASSWGGNTGELFF
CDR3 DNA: TGTGCCAGCAGTTGGGGGGGGAACACCGGGGAGCTGTTTTTT

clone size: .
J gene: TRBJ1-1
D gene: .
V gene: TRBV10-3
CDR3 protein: CAIILRGAGGGDTEAFF
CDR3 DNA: TGTGCCATCATACTTAGGGGGGCCGGGGGGGGGGACACTGAAGCTTTCTTT

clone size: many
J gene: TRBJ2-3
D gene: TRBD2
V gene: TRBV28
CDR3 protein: CASSLILAGDGTQYF
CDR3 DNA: TGTGCCAGCAGTTTAATCCTAGCGGGAGATGGGACGCAGTATTTT

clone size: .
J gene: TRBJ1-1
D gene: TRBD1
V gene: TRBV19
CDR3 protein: CASSMNRGRTEAFF
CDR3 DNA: TGTGCCAGTAGTATGAACAGGGGGCGGACTGAAGCTTTCTTT

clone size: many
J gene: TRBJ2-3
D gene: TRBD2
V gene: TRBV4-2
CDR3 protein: CASSRHASGSTKTDTQYF
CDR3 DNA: TGTGCCAGCAGCCGTCACGCTAGCGGGAGTACGAAGACAGATACGCAGTATTTT

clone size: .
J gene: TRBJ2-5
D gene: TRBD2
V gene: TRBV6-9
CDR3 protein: CASSYTSGAQETQYF
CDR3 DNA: TGTGCCAGCAGTTATACTAGCGGGGCTCAAGAGACCCAGTACTTC

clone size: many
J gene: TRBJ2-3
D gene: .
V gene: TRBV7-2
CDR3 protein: CASRKATVNTDTQYF
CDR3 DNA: TGTGCCAGCAGGAAGGCAACGGTAAACACAGATACGCAGTATTTT

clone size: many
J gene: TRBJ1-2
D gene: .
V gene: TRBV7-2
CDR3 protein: CASSPEANYGYTF
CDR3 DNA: TGTGCCAGCAGCCCCGAAGCTAACTATGGCTACACCTTC

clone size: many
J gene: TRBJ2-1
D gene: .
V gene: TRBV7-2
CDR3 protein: CASSLSGGAHNEQFF
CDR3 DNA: TGTGCCAGCAGCTTATCCGGGGGAGCCCACAATGAGCAGTTCTTC